The next 31 T cell receptor beta chains were all read from a single sample in a study of response to subunit inactivated influenza vaccine. A single record per CDR3 protein comes from TCRdb applying MiXCR to the RT-PCR reads. The top ten clones hold 5.5% to 7% of a sample with hundreds of thousands of distinct CDR3 sequences, approximately 14% of them seen once. The sample consisted of PBMCs from blood, taken approximately 15 days before vaccination. The source is a man in his forties or fifties who received an inactivated influenza vaccine.

The chain recombines TRBV5-6 with TRBJ2-5; 7 nucleotides agree with TRBD1. Germline assignment: CDR1 SGHDT and CDR2 YYEEEE. CDR3 length: 15 residues. J was trimmed by 5 bases and V by 5 bases; bases with no gene match: 12. CDR3 protein: CASRRQGVAWETQYF. In DNA form, the CDR3 reads TGTGCCAGCAGACGCCAGGGGGTGGCTTGGGAGACCCAGTACTTC.

V usage is TRBV29-1 and J usage is TRBJ2-7; 15 positions match TRBD2. CDR3 length: 14 residues. Germline V gives CDR1 SQVTM, CDR2 ANQGSEA. V was pared by 7 bases and J by 6 bases, with 7 bases of the junction left unmatched. The CDR3 here is CSAGLAGGLGEQYF. The CDR3 region has the DNA TGCAGCGCAGGACTAGCGGGAGGGTTAGGCGAGCAGTACTTC.

The sample holds a few counts of this clonotype. The CDR3 protein is CASSQGTAAGQYF. CDR3 nucleotides: TGTGCCAGCAGTCAGGGGACGGCCGCAGGGCAGTACTTC. V is TRBV27 and J is TRBJ2-7; a possible D gene is TRBD1 (6 bases). This CDR3 is 13 amino acids long. The germline gives CDR1 MNHEY, CDR2 SMNVEV (reference sequence). The V end lost 5 bases, the J end lost 9 bases, and 17 bases lay between the germline ends.

In its sample, this clonotype was seen a few times. The chain links TRBV6-5 to TRBJ2-5; D is unresolved. The CDR3 loop spans 16 amino acids. V dropped 0 bases and J dropped 3 bases, with 14 bases sitting between them. Per germline, CDR1 MNHEY and CDR2 SVGAGI. CDR3 sequence reads: CASSYSKARSKETQYF. In DNA, the CDR3 is TGTGCCAGCAGTTACTCCAAGGCCAGGAGCAAAGAGACCCAGTACTTC.

This clonotype was picked up a small number of times. This rearrangement joins TRBV18 to TRBJ2-5; 9 bases fit TRBD1. From germline, CDR1 is KGHSH and CDR2 LQKENI. V shed 3 bases, J shed 2 bases, and the junction held 7 bases outside the gene matches. The CDR3 is 16 amino acids. The CDR3 spells CASSPLSQGAQETQYF. CDR3 sequence (DNA): TGTGCCAGCTCACCTCTGTCACAGGGGGCACAAGAGACCCAGTACTTC.

The chain has TRBV7-2 and TRBJ2-7; D gene unclear. The CDR3 sequence is 14 residues long. The germline V gene encodes CDR1 SGHTA and CDR2 FQGNSA. V was shortened by 5 bases and J by 1 base, with 12 bases between the two germline ends. CDR3: CASSPRPRSYEQYF. In nucleotides, the CDR3 is TGTGCCAGCAGCCCCCGTCCCCGTTCCTACGAGCAGTACTTC.

This clonotype was picked up a small number of times. V usage is TRBV6-2 or TRBV6-3 and J usage is TRBJ2-1; 10 bases align to TRBD2. V shed 0 bases and J 9 bases; nucleotides not matched to a gene: 5. Per the germline V gene, CDR1 is MNHEY and CDR2 is SVGEGT. The CDR3 sequence is 15 residues long. CDR3 protein: CASSYSASGRSEQFF. The CDR3 DNA sequence: TGTGCCAGCAGTTACTCGGCTAGCGGGAGAAGTGAGCAGTTCTTC.

This clonotype showed up just a few times. V gene TRBV20-1 combines with J gene TRBJ2-5; TRBD1 agrees at 7 bases. Germline trimming cut 0 bases from V and 7 bases from J; bases unmatched to any gene: 5. The CDR3 sequence is 13 residues long. Germline V gene lookup returns CDR1 DFQATT and CDR2 SNEGSKA (reference sequence). Here the CDR3 DNA reads TGCAGTGCTAGAGAGACAGGGCTTGGGACCCAGTACTTC. Protein sequence: CSARETGLGTQYF.

V and J are TRBV4-1 and TRBJ2-1, with D perhaps TRBD1 (6 bases). V lost 4 bases and J lost 4, with 11 bases in between. Germline CDR1 is MGHRA and CDR2 is YSYEKL. The CDR3 sequence is 14 residues long. CDR3 region: CASSPWQGYNEQFF. The CDR3 DNA sequence: TGCGCCAGCAGCCCGTGGCAGGGGTACAATGAGCAGTTCTTC.

This clonotype was counted ten times or more. The J gene is TRBJ2-7, the V gene TRBV7-9; tentative D call: TRBD1 (6 bases). From germline, CDR1 is SEHNR and CDR2 FQNEAQ (reference sequence). Trimming shortened V by 1 base and J by 0 bases, and 7 bases separated the two germline ends. The CDR3 consists of 14 residues. DNA for the CDR3: TGTGCCAGCAGCTTAGGGACAGTCTCCTACGAGCAGTACTTC. Translation: CASSLGTVSYEQYF.

This clonotype was observed many times. The J gene is TRBJ1-5, the V gene TRBV3-1; D unresolved. The germline gives CDR1 LGHDT, CDR2 YNNKEL (reference sequence). The CDR3 consists of 13 residues. The V end lost 4 bases, the J end lost 4 bases, and 8 bases lay between the germline ends. In DNA, the CDR3 is TGTGCCAGCAGCCCGTCGCCAAATCAGCCCCAGCATTTT. It translates to CASSPSPNQPQHF.

In this sample, this clonotype turned up many times. The chain uses TRBV28 and TRBJ2-7, with D possibly being TRBD1 (5 bases). Germline V gene lookup returns CDR1 MDHEN and CDR2 SYDVKM. With 5 bases removed from V and 2 bases from J, the gap between germline ends came to 16 bases. The CDR3 sequence is 15 residues long. The CDR3 spells CASSTQGDGPYEQYF. The CDR3 coding sequence is TGTGCCAGCAGTACCCAGGGTGACGGCCCCTACGAGCAGTACTTC.

V gene TRBV3-1 combines with J gene TRBJ2-7; 9 nucleotides align to TRBD2. This CDR3 is 17 amino acids long. Germline V lookup: CDR1 LGHDT, CDR2 YNNKEL (reference sequence). V lost 4 bases and J lost 0; bases outside the gene matches: 10. As DNA, the CDR3 is TGTGCCAGCAGCCGAGGTCTAGCGGGGAGTCACTCCTACGAGCAGTACTTC. Translated, it gives CASSRGLAGSHSYEQYF.

The chain recombines TRBV24-1 with TRBJ2-1; D ambiguous. The CDR3 covers 16 residues. Trimming took off 0 bases at V and 0 bases at J, with 8 bases between the two ends. Germline CDR1 reads KGHDR; CDR2 reads SFDVKD. Here the CDR3 reads CATSDLTPSSYNEQFF. The CDR3 coding sequence is TGTGCCACCAGTGATTTGACCCCGAGCTCCTACAATGAGCAGTTCTTC.

This clonotype was picked up a small number of times. The DNA of the CDR3 is TGTGCCAGTGCCGACAGGCCCAATAGCAATCAGCCCCAGCATTTT. Translation gives CASADRPNSNQPQHF. The V call is TRBV19, the J call TRBJ1-5; D possibly corresponds to TRBD1 (6 bases). The germline V and J ends were trimmed by 8 bases and 0 bases, with 14 bases remaining between them. There are 15 residues in the CDR3. The germline CDR1 and CDR2 sequences are LNHDA and SQIVND (reference sequence).

Ten or more counts support this clonotype. The chain joins TRBV7-2 to TRBJ2-5, with D perhaps TRBD2 (6 bases). In germline, CDR1 is SGHTA, CDR2 FQGNSA. The CDR3 is 17 residues long. V was clipped by 5 bases and J by 2 bases, with 21 bases between them. CDR3 in amino acids: CASSPGDGRGPQETQYF. The DNA of the CDR3 is TGTGCCAGCAGCCCAGGTGATGGGCGGGGTCCTCAAGAGACCCAGTACTTC.

The chain has TRBV6-5 and TRBJ2-7; 9 bases are a match to TRBD2. Germline CDR1 MNHEY, CDR2 SVGAGI. The CDR3 extends over 16 amino acids. The junction had 5 bases not matched to a gene; V was cut back by 0 bases and J by 2 bases. DNA of the CDR3: TGTGCCAGCAGTTACTCAAGCGGGAGGCCCACCTACGAGCAGTACTTC. The encoded protein is CASSYSSGRPTYEQYF.

V and J are TRBV6-2 or TRBV6-3 and TRBJ2-3, with 7 bases fitting TRBD1. V gave up 6 bases and J gave up 1 base; unmatched junction bases: 4. The CDR3 has 14 amino acids. Germline CDR1 reads MNHEY; CDR2 reads SVGEGT. The CDR3 sequence: CASRRTGRTDTQYF. CDR3 bases: TGTGCCAGCAGAAGGACAGGCCGCACAGATACGCAGTATTTT.

This clonotype appeared a few times. The V call is TRBV2, the J call TRBJ2-3, with 10 positions matching TRBD1. The CDR3 sequence is 15 residues long. With 8 bases clipped from V and 2 bases from J, the junction kept 7 bases outside the gene matches. Germline V gene lookup returns CDR1 SNHLY and CDR2 FYNNEI. The CDR3, as DNA: TGTGCCAGCTGGCCGGGACAGGGGCCCACAGATACGCAGTATTTT. It translates to CASWPGQGPTDTQYF.

This sequence joins TRBV4-3 and TRBJ2-3, with 9 bases lining up with TRBD2. This CDR3 region has 16 residues. V shed 0 bases, J shed 1 base, and the junction held 2 bases outside the gene matches. CDR1 and CDR2 from the germline V gene are LGHNA and YSLEER. The CDR3 DNA reads TGCGCCAGCAGCCAAGAACAGCGGGGGGGCACAGATACGCAGTATTTT. This codes for CASSQEQRGGTDTQYF.

This clonotype was seen only once. The chain links TRBV5-1 to TRBJ2-5, with D possibly being TRBD1 (5 bases). The germline CDR1 and CDR2 sequences are SGHRS and YFSETQ. CDR3 length: 16 amino acids. V lost 0 bases, J lost 2 bases, and 14 bases lay in between. CDR3 sequence (DNA): TGCGCCAGCAGCTTGGCCATTTGGGCAGGGCAAGAGACCCAGTACTTC. This sequence encodes CASSLAIWAGQETQYF.

The chain is built from TRBV20-1 and TRBJ2-3; D call uncertain. V lost 5 bases to trimming and J lost 3 bases, with 15 bases between them. The CDR3 sequence is 14 residues long. Germline V CDR1 and CDR2: DFQATT, SNEGSKA (reference sequence). CDR3 region: CSADSAVGTDTQYF. CDR3 nucleotide sequence: TGCAGTGCTGACTCCGCTGTTGGGACAGATACGCAGTATTTT.

The table lists this clonotype with many counts. The chain employs TRBV7-2 and TRBJ2-2; possible D gene TRBD1, 6 bases. Trimming removed 4 bases from V and 0 bases from J, with 12 bases in between. The CDR3 extends over 16 amino acids. Germline V CDR1 and CDR2: SGHTA, FQGNSA. The CDR3 sequence is CASSSSGAPNTGELFF. The CDR3 DNA reads TGTGCCAGCAGCTCATCAGGGGCTCCGAACACCGGGGAGCTGTTTTTT.

This chain joins TRBV5-1 and TRBJ1-2; 7 nucleotides agree with TRBD1. The CDR3 extends over 15 amino acids. V was pared by 0 bases and J by 4 bases, with 6 bases of the junction left unmatched. Germline CDR1 is SGHRS and CDR2 is YFSETQ. CDR3 DNA: TGCGCCAGCAGCTTGGTCGGAGGGGACAGCTATGGCTACACCTTC. Translating it yields CASSLVGGDSYGYTF.

This chain uses TRBV6-2 or TRBV6-3 with TRBJ1-1; TRBD1 matches 7 bases. The CDR3 has 14 residues. V lost 6 bases, J lost 4 bases, and 8 bases stayed unmatched. Germline CDR1 is MNHEY and CDR2 is SVGEGT. CDR3 protein: CASSPQGMSTEAFF. Written as DNA, the CDR3 is TGTGCCAGCAGCCCACAGGGGATGAGCACTGAAGCTTTCTTT.

The V gene is TRBV20-1, the J gene TRBJ2-1; TRBD2 matches 10 bases. The V gene's germline CDR1 is DFQATT and CDR2 SNEGSKA (reference sequence). With 5 bases clipped from V and 4 bases from J, the junction kept 5 bases outside the gene matches. CDR3 length: 14 residues. CDR3 residues: CSASSGGNYNEQFF. The CDR3 bases are TGCAGTGCTTCTAGCGGGGGTAATTACAATGAGCAGTTCTTC.

This clonotype showed up just a few times. The DNA is left out, because the CDR3 cannot be placed on it with certainty; the CDR3 is given as TCRdb lists it. The rearrangement uses TRBV12-3 or TRBV12-4 and TRBJ2-5; TRBD1 reflects the table's D call only, with no check against the DNA. The CDR3 is 13 residues long, counting both termini. The chain's CDR3 is CASSTSGEETQYF.

This clonotype turned up a few times. The V gene is TRBV6-2 or TRBV6-3, the J gene TRBJ2-1; 7 bases match TRBD2. Germline-derived CDR1 and CDR2 are MNHEY and SVGEGT. V was pared by 3 bases and J by 7 bases, with 9 bases of the junction left unmatched. The CDR3 covers 15 residues. The CDR3 sequence: CASSYGGDASNEQFF. The DNA of the CDR3 is TGTGCCAGCAGTTATGGGGGGGATGCGAGTAATGAGCAGTTCTTC.

This clonotype was counted between two and nine times. V usage is TRBV7-9 and J usage is TRBJ2-7; 11 bases match TRBD2. The CDR3 totals 15 residues. J lost 3 bases, V lost 5 bases, and 6 bases had no gene match. CDR1 is SEHNR, CDR2 FQNEAQ, per germline (reference sequence). CDR3 sequence (DNA): TGTGCCAGCAGCCCCCAACTAGCGGGAGACTACGAGCAGTACTTC. Protein: CASSPQLAGDYEQYF. Full variable domain (outside the CDR3, taken from reference TRBV7-9 and TRBJ2-7): DTGVSQNPRHKITKRGQNVTFRCDPISEHNRLYWYRQTLGQGPEFLTYFQNEAQLEKSRLLSDRFSAERPKGSFSTLEIQRTEQGDSAMYLCASSPQLAGDYEQYFGPGTRLTVT.

The chain recombines TRBV5-1 with TRBJ1-1; TRBD1 is a possible D gene (5 bases). The CDR3 totals 14 residues. Germline V gene data show CDR1 as SGHRS and CDR2 as YFSETQ. V was cut by 3 bases and J by 1 base, with 10 bases left in between. The CDR3, as DNA: TGCGCCAGCAGCTGGAATACAGGGAACACTGAAGCTTTCTTT. This translates into CASSWNTGNTEAFF.

This sequence joins TRBV29-1 and TRBJ2-1; D is possibly TRBD1 (6 bases). The CDR3 sequence is 15 residues long. Germline values: CDR1 SQVTM, CDR2 ANQGSEA. Trimming took 5 bases from V and 0 from J, leaving 14 bases between them. CDR3 amino acids: CSVLGTISSYNEQFF. The CDR3 bases are TGCAGCGTTCTAGGGACAATCAGCTCCTACAATGAGCAGTTCTTC.